This T cell receptor (beta chain) stems from a study of T cells in severe cutaneous drug reactions (dated by TCRdb to about 2019). Context from the whole study: Patients were recruited between the early 2010s and the late 2010s from Taiwan, Thailand and a European registry network. Blister fluids/cells, PBMC and other biological samples were taken from patients in the acute stage or the recovery stage. Only patients with a probable or definite SJS/TEN or DRESS diagnosis by RegiSCAR criteria were enrolled. The Naranjo algorithm and the ALDEN drug causality algorithm were used to identify the culprit drug. Libraries used iRepertoire multiplex PCR; authors cited a comparison showing similar capture of abundant clonotypes across iRepertoire and 5' RACE methods with or without UMI. The study combined bulk TCR sequencing with single-cell sequencing, quantitative PCR validation, functional assays and transgenic mouse experiments. On the study overall, not on this receptor specifically: The authors noted that whether the public TCR generalizes to SJS/TEN caused by other drugs still needs further study. CBZ-SJS/TEN patients showed strongly increased TRBV12-4 usage, with averages of about 32% in blister cells and around 5.3% in PBMC. Although undetectable or scarce in tolerant-control and healthy-donor PBMC, a public TCRbeta CDR3 was found in all seven CBZ-SJS/TEN blister samples, at a mean of about 14%.

As for this clonotype: The target of this receptor is not known.

Counted from cysteine to phenylalanine, this CDR3 has 13 amino acids. No DNA sequence is on record. The CDR1 and CDR2 encoded by the germline V gene are SGHVS and FQNEAQ. Sequencing was performed on donors who were patients with carbamazepine-induced Stevens-Johnson syndrome or toxic epidermal necrolysis (CBZ-SJS/TEN). To search for drug-specific clonotypes, the T cell receptor repertoires of patients with drug-induced severe cutaneous adverse reactions were profiled by next-generation sequencing. RNA was isolated from either blister cells of skin lesions or peripheral blood mononuclear cells. For both bulk and single-cell sequencing, libraries were prepared with the iRepertoire multiplex PCR system and TCR subtype-specific primers. Multiplex PCR using primers aimed at the V, D and J gene regions produced the bulk TCR beta libraries. Each sample contributed roughly 85-550 ng of RNA as input for preparing the bulk TCR library. An Illumina MiSeq was used to sequence the bulk TCR beta amplicons. Processing in the source paper ran as follows. Quality control steps removed sample misassignments and low-quality sequencing reads. The CDR3 was defined as the amino acids lying between the Y[YFLI]C motif of the V gene and the [FW]GXGT motif of the J segment. CDR3 clonotypes and TRBV and TRBJ gene assignments were based on the IMGT database. Per-sample TRBV expression was normalized to the mean of the same gene in PBMC from a few dozen healthy donors. TCRdb reprocessed the reads, so every CDR3 protein sequence counts as one entry and DNA is not shown. TCRdb, rather than the study authors, made the V and J calls. This specimen's table enumerates about 8,300 distinct CDR3 sequences. 20% to 30% of the sample lies in the top ten.

Sequencing used cells from a skin blister. In light of the paper, this sample's cell subset or site label describes: unsorted cells from skin lesion blisters. The sequence is built from TRBV7-8 and TRBJ2-7; TCRdb gives TRBD1 as the D gene, but with no DNA this cannot be confirmed. This TCR was recovered from a human donor with a severe cutaneous adverse drug reaction. For the CDR3, the sequence is CASSPGQGVEQYF. When the CDR3 is completed using the reference TRBV7-8 and TRBJ2-7 genes on either side, the full variable domain is GAGVSQSPRYKVAKRGQDVALRCDPISGHVSLFWYQQALGQGPEFLTYFQNEAQLDKSGLPSDRFFAERPEGSVSTLKIQRTQQEDSAVYLCASSPGQGVEQYFGPGTRLTVT.